This T cell receptor (beta chain) was sequenced for a study of shared clonotypes between healthy human individuals. Study-wide context: Per donor, CD8 memory used one plate, CD8 naive used two, CD4 memory used three and CD4 naive used three.

V lost 2 bases and J 0 bases, leaving 15 bases between the germline ends. From germline, CDR1 is SGDLS and CDR2 YYNGEE. The CDR3 runs to 17 residues. Notes on this clone: Its target is unknown.

Naive CD8 cells lacked CD45RO and underwent positive selection for CCR7, leaving out terminally differentiated effector memory CD45RA+ cells. TCRdb's copy holds only in-frame clones and misses some; the assay was immunoSEQ multiplex PCR. The table lists roughly 810,000 clones, roughly 96% of them singletons, with less than 0.3% in the top ten. Study-wide findings and caveats: Genetic and exposure-history diversity was limited by the few donors. Non-shared clonotypes had lower generation probabilities than clonotypes shared by all four sorted-subset donors. Despite large depth, rarefaction showed incomplete sorted-subset sequencing.

Source material: naive CD8+ T cells sorted from blood. The source of this sequence is a man aged 30 to 39 in good health. This chain uses TRBV9 with TRBJ2-1; D might be TRBD1 (5 bases). CDR3 loop: CASSVGPIHNSYNEQFF. CDR3 sequence (DNA): TGTGCCAGCAGCGTGGGGCCTATACACAACTCCTACAATGAGCAGTTCTTC. Looking up the rest from reference TRBV9 and TRBJ2-1 gives the full variable domain: DSGVTQTPKHLITATGQRVTLRCSPRSGDLSVYWYQQSLDQGLQFLIQYYNGEERAKGNILERFSAQQFPDLHSELNLSSLELGDSALYFCASSVGPIHNSYNEQFFGPGTRLTVL.